This TCR beta chain comes out of a study of shared clonotypes between healthy human individuals. Sequenced by immunoSEQ multiplex PCR; TCRdb stores in-frame clones only, minus some. The data contain roughly 2,500,000 clones, 90% to 95% of them singletons. The CDR3 is 10 residues long. V gave up 5 bases and J gave up 4 bases, with 2 bases separating them. Germline V lookup: CDR1 SEHNR, CDR2 FQNEAQ (reference sequence). Division of CD4+ cells produced a CD45RA+ naive subset and a CD45RA-negative memory subset. The receptor was isolated from a man aged 18 to 35 in good health. Some clones in this sample may be carry-over from other donors' samples. The sequenced material came from naive CD4+ T cells from PBMCs. As for subset: CD45RA+ positively selected. The chain employs TRBV7-9 and TRBJ1-1; D not resolved. The chain's CDR3 is CASSPTEAFF. DNA of the CDR3: TGTGCCAGCAGCCCCACTGAAGCTTTCTTT.